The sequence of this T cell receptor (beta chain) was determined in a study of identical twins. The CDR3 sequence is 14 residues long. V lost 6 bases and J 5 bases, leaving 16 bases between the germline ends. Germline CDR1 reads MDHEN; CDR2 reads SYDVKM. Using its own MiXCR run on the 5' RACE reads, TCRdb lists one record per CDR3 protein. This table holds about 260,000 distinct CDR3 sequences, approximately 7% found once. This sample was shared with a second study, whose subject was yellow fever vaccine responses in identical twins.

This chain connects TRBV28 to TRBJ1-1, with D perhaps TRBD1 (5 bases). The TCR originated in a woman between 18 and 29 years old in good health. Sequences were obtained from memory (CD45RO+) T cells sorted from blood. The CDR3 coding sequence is TGTGCCAGCAGCTCCCCTCGGGGGGGTACTGAAGCTTTCTTT. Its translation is CASSSPRGGTEAFF.